The TCR beta chain described here comes from a study of blood T cell repertoires in COVID-19. Sequencing used immunoSEQ multiplex PCR; TCRdb keeps in-frame clones, though not all of them. There are approximately 260,000 clones in the sample; more than 70% occur only once, and roughly 2% lies in the top ten. The CDR3 loop spans 15 amino acids. V was pared by 0 bases and J by 5 bases, with 13 bases between. In germline, CDR1 is LNHNV, CDR2 YYDKDF (reference sequence). The sequencing input was peripheral blood. The chain uses TRBV15 and TRBJ1-2; no firm D call. This clonotype was sampled from a woman aged 40-49 years who had recovered from COVID-19. The CDR3 loop is CATSRDAGFGYGYTF. The CDR3 nucleotides read TGTGCCACCAGCAGAGATGCGGGTTTTGGGTATGGCTACACCTTC.